This TCR beta chain was found in a study of spatial heterogeneity in lung cancer. Every TCR cDNA molecule carried a tag that served as a unique molecular identifier. Each CDR3 protein gets one entry after TCRdb re-called the 5' RACE reads with MiXCR. In the table there are approximately 17,000 distinct CDR3 sequences, approximately 19% of which are singletons. V dropped 4 bases and J dropped 1 base, with 12 bases sitting between them. This CDR3 is built from 15 residues. By frequency in the sample, this clonotype is medium-sized. Time point here: blood at routine non-recurrence follow-up after resection.

The sample in question was PBMCs, obtained at follow-up. This TCR was sampled from a male donor with early-stage non-small cell lung cancer. V and J are TRBV12-3 or TRBV12-4 and TRBJ2-3; tentatively, D is TRBD2 (6 bases). The CDR3 nucleotides read TGTGCCAGCAGTTCCCCGGGGGACGGCACAGATACGCAGTATTTT. Protein sequence: CASSSPGDGTDTQYF.